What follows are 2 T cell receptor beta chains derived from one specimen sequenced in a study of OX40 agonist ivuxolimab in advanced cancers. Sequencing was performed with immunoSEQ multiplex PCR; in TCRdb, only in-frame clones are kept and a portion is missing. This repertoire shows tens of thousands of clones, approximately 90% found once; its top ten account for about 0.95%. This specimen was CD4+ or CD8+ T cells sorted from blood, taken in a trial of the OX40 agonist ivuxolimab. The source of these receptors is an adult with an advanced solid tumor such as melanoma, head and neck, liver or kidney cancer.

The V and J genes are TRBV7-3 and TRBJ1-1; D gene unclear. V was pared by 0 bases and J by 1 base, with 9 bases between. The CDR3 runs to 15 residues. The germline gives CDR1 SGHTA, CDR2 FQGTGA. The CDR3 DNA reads TGTGCCAGCAGCTTAACAGGACTCGAGAACACTGAAGCTTTCTTT. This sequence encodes CASSLTGLENTEAFF.

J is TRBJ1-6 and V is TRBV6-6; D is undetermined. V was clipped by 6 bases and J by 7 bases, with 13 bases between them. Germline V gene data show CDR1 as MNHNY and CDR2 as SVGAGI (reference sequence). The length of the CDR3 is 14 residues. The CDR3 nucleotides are TGTGCCAGCAGAACAGAGATGAACAATTCACCCCTCCACTTT. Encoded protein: CASRTEMNNSPLHF.